Detailed here is one T cell receptor beta chain. Its antigen is undetermined. The record originates from a study of vaccination and CD4 T cells after COVID-19. Study summary: Collection of post-COVID samples occurred a median roughly 92 days after diagnosis, spanning a range of 35 to 161. Cells were stimulated with overlapping spike peptides from SARS-CoV-2, HCoV-NL63, HCoV-OC43 and HCoV-229E. Study-level points and caveats: Convalescent patients' median share of reactive clones seen only post-vaccination was around 90%.

CD4+ T cells that had been cultured provided DNA sequenced with the Oncomine TCR Beta short-read assay. TCRdb re-called the PCR reads through MiXCR, storing one row per CDR3 protein. The sample yields under 25,000 distinct CDR3 sequences, 49% seen once. Noted treatment: approximately 9-day PBMC culture with coronavirus spike peptide pools or control peptides (ViraFEST assay). Each of days 3 and 7 saw half the medium replaced by fresh IL-2 medium. Trimming pared 0 bases from V and 4 bases from J, leaving 10 bases between. Germline-derived CDR1 and CDR2 are SGHTA and FQGNSA. CDR3 size: 15 residues. Source material: CD4+ T cells from blood, cultured in vitro. The V and J genes are TRBV7-2 and TRBJ2-1, with D perhaps matching TRBD2 (5 bases). The TCR sequence derives from a human donor who had recovered from COVID-19. The CDR3 loop reads CASSLATGWYNEQFF. In nucleotides, the CDR3 is TGTGCCAGCAGCTTAGCCACGGGATGGTACAATGAGCAGTTCTTC.